These T cell receptor beta chains were read from a single sample in a study of shared clonotypes between healthy human individuals. The protocol was immunoSEQ multiplex PCR, while the TCRdb copy is restricted to in-frame clones and leaves out a portion. This sample has around 1.9 million clones; about 92% occur once, and the top ten carry under 2%. The material sequenced was naive CD8+ T cells from PBMCs. The receptors shown here come from a man younger than 35 in good health. Some clones in this sample may be carry-over from other donors' samples. Both conserved end residues are part of each CDR3. The D gene is left open where the match is weak. Rows may omit the clone size; those that give it use once, few, many or a size class.

clone size	D gene	V gene	J gene	CDR3 protein	CDR3 DNA
once	-	TRBV9	TRBJ2-7	CASSVYPEGKGDSYEQYF	TGTGCCAGCAGCGTATACCCCGAGGGGAAAGGGGACTCCTACGAGCAGTACTTC
-	TRBD1	TRBV27	TRBJ2-7	CASSRGPGQGNYEQYF	TGTGCCAGCAGCAGGGGACCCGGACAGGGCAACTACGAGCAGTACTTC
-	TRBD2	TRBV2	TRBJ2-7	CASCPSGESSYEQYF	TGTGCCAGCTGCCCTAGCGGAGAGAGCTCCTACGAGCAGTACTTC
-	TRBD1	TRBV28	TRBJ2-4	CASSLAGGSSKNIQYF	TGTGCCAGCAGTTTAGCAGGGGGCTCGAGCAAAAACATTCAGTACTTC
few	-	TRBV9	TRBJ1-3	CASSVGRGENTIYF	TGTGCCAGCAGCGTAGGCAGGGGCGAAAACACCATATATTTT
once	-	TRBV19	TRBJ1-5	CASSIPFSLLRGNQPQHF	TGTGCCAGTAGTATCCCCTTCTCCTTGTTGCGGGGCAATCAGCCCCAGCATTTT
-	TRBD2	TRBV27	TRBJ2-5	CASSPGLAGGFAETQYF	TGTGCCAGCAGCCCGGGACTAGCGGGAGGCTTTGCGGAGACCCAGTACTTC
-	-	TRBV13	TRBJ2-1	CASSSQTRNSYNEQFF	TGTGCCAGCAGCTCCCAAACTAGGAACTCCTACAATGAGCAGTTCTTC
-	TRBD1	TRBV7-9	TRBJ2-5	CASSSAGQAQETQYF	TGTGCCAGCAGCTCCGCGGGACAGGCGCAAGAGACCCAGTACTTC
-	TRBD2	TRBV11-2	TRBJ2-5	CASSSRGPTSGIKETQYF	TGTGCCAGCAGCTCAAGGGGGCCGACTAGCGGGATAAAAGAGACCCAGTACTTC
-	-	TRBV13	TRBJ2-3	CASSLDGRESADTQYF	TGTGCCAGCAGCTTAGATGGGCGGGAAAGCGCAGATACGCAGTATTTT
-	-	TRBV7-6	TRBJ2-7	CASSADRFSYEQYF	TGTGCCAGCAGCGCTGACAGGTTCTCCTACGAGCAGTACTTC
-	TRBD1	TRBV13	TRBJ1-1	CASSSPTGVYTEAFF	TGTGCCAGCAGCTCTCCGACAGGGGTGTACACTGAAGCTTTCTTT
-	TRBD2	TRBV27	TRBJ2-7	CASSLSMGLAGASYEQYF	TGTGCCAGCAGTTTATCGATGGGACTAGCGGGAGCCTCCTACGAGCAGTACTTC
-	-	TRBV14	TRBJ1-1	CASSQDSRPVGTEAFF	TGTGCCAGCAGCCAAGATTCGAGACCGGTGGGGACTGAAGCTTTCTTT
-	-	TRBV28	TRBJ1-1	CASSFGGEGNTEAFF	TGTGCCAGCAGTTTCGGCGGGGAAGGGAACACTGAAGCTTTCTTT
-	TRBD2	TRBV7-9	TRBJ2-5	CASSSPAGPGTSFETQYF	TGTGCCAGCAGCTCCCCAGCCGGGCCTGGGACTAGCTTCGAGACCCAGTACTTC
-	-	TRBV28	TRBJ1-3	CASSLDIGANTIYF	TGTGCCAGCAGTTTGGACATAGGGGCAAACACCATATATTTT
few	TRBD1	TRBV7-3	TRBJ2-2	CASSLSGTGTGELFF	TGTGCCAGCAGCTTATCCGGGACAGGGACCGGGGAGCTGTTTTTT